These T cell receptor delta chains were read from a single sample in a study of Vδ1+ human thymocytes. TCRdb used CATT to re-call clones from the multiplex PCR reads. This sample has 45,000 to 75,000 delta-chain clones, with about 16% found just once. Specimen: Vdelta1+ gamma-delta thymocytes from the thymus. These receptors all come from a girl less than two years old who had congenital heart surgery. Both conserved end residues are part of each CDR3. A D gene is named only where the DNA matches it firmly. Some rows mark clone size as missing; the rest say once, few, many or name a class of expanded clone.

TRDJ1 | NA | few | TRDV1 | TGTGCTCTTGGGGAATACCCGGACTGTGGGTTTAGATCCACCGATAAACTCATCTTT | CALGEYPDCGFRSTDKLIF
TRDJ1 | NA | few | TRDV1 | TGTGCTCTTGGGGAACTAAAGTGGGGCGTAGGACGCCAGGGGCCTCACACCGATAAACTCATCTTT | CALGELKWGVGRQGPHTDKLIF
TRDJ1 | NA | NA | TRDV1 | TGTGCTCTTGGGGCCAGCCTTCTCACACGTACTGGGAGATTCACCGATAAACTCATCTTT | CALGASLLTRTGRFTDKLIF
TRDJ1 | TRDD3 | NA | TRDV2 | TGTGCCTGTGACTTCCTTTGCGTACTGGGGGATAAGTGGACCGATAAACTCATCTTT | CACDFLCVLGDKWTDKLIF
TRDJ1 | TRDD3 | NA | TRDV1 | TGTGCTCTTGGGGAGCTGCCCCGGTGGCCCGAAGACTGTACTGGGGGATCGCGGTACACCGATAAACTCATCTTT | CALGELPRWPEDCTGGSRYTDKLIF
TRDJ1 | TRDD3 | NA | TRDV1 | TGTGCTCTTGGGGAAATGGAACCGGCGGTGGATACGGACACCGATAAACTCATCTTT | CALGEMEPAVDTDTDKLIF
TRDJ1 | TRDD3 | NA | TRDV1 | TGTGCTCTTGGGGAACCAACGGTACTGGGGGATACGCGTATGGCCGATAAACTCATCTTT | CALGEPTVLGDTRMADKLIF
TRDJ1 | NA | NA | TRDV1 | TGTGCTCTTGGGGACCGGAATCTCCACGCCCGTTTTTACACCGATAAACTCATCTTT | CALGDRNLHARFYTDKLIF
TRDJ1 | NA | NA | TRDV2 | TGTGCCTGTGAGACCGGCCAAGGTTACTTTCACCACACCGATAAACTCATCTTT | CACETGQGYFHHTDKLIF
TRDJ1 | TRDD3 | few | TRDV1 | TGTGCTCTTGGGGACTGCCCCGGGGGTACCCGTACTGGGGACCCGGGGACCGATAAACTCATCTTT | CALGDCPGGTRTGDPGTDKLIF
TRDJ1 | TRDD3 | NA | TRDV1 | TGTGCTCTTGGGGACCCAAACTCCCCGGCGTGGGGGATCTCATCGTACACCGATAAACTCATCTTT | CALGDPNSPAWGISSYTDKLIF
TRDJ1 | NA | few | TRDV1 | TGTGCTCTTGGGGAAACCGTTAGCGCTCAAGATAAACTCATCTTT | CALGETVSAQDKLIF
TRDJ1 | TRDD3 | NA | TRDV1 | TGTGCTCTTGGGGAACTAGGCCTACTGGGGGATACGGCCGATAAACTCATCTTT | CALGELGLLGDTADKLIF
TRDJ1 | TRDD3 | NA | TRDV1 | TGTGCTCTTGGGGAAATAATCCGCACTGGGGGATACGGGCAGTACACCGATAAACTCATCTTT | CALGEIIRTGGYGQYTDKLIF
TRDJ1 | NA | NA | TRDV1 | TGTGCTCTTGGGGAACCCCGGGCGGCGAGGATTACCGATAAACTCATCTTT | CALGEPRAARITDKLIF
TRDJ1 | NA | NA | TRDV1 | TGTGCTCTTGGGGCTCCGCCGACGGAGGACAACGTACTCGGGGTTCACTACTACACCGATAAACTCATCTTT | CALGAPPTEDNVLGVHYYTDKLIF
TRDJ1 | NA | few | TRDV1 | TGTGCTCTTGGGGCCGGGGGAGTTCTTCCTCCGGGAACGGTGGGGGACTTCGATAAACTCATCTTT | CALGAGGVLPPGTVGDFDKLIF
TRDJ1 | TRDD3 | NA | TRDV2 | TGTGCCTGTGACACCAGTGCTACTGGGGGATACGGTCGTACCGATAAACTCATCTTT | CACDTSATGGYGRTDKLIF
TRDJ1 | TRDD3 | NA | TRDV2 | TGTGCCTGTGAGCCTGGGGGATCCGGGGGCGATAAACTCATCTTT | CACEPGGSGGDKLIF
TRDJ1 | TRDD2 | few | TRDV1 | TGTGCTCTTGGGGAACATTACCCTTCCTACGTGGGGGAAAGGGACACCGATAAACTCATCTTT | CALGEHYPSYVGERDTDKLIF
TRDJ2 | TRDD3 | few | TRDV2 | TGTGCCTGTGACTCCAGTCGGTGGATAAGGGGGATAAACTCCCAATTTGGGACAGCGCAACTCTTCTTT | CACDSSRWIRGINSQFGTAQLFF
TRDJ1 | TRDD3 | few | TRDV1 | TGTGCTCTTGGGGAATTTCCTACGCTGGGGGATACGACCGATAAACTCATCTTT | CALGEFPTLGDTTDKLIF
TRDJ1 | TRDD3 | NA | TRAV29/DV5 | TGTGCAGTTAGCACCCGACTGGGGGAGAACACCGATAAACTCATCTTT | CAVSTRLGENTDKLIF
TRDJ1 | TRDD3 | NA | TRDV1 | TGTGCTCTTGGGGAACTCCTTCCTACTCCAGCCTTACTGGGGGATACAGGCAAACTCATCTTT | CALGELLPTPALLGDTGKLIF
TRDJ1 | NA | NA | TRDV1 | TGTGCTCTTGGGGAACCTGATCTACGCTGGGGCAGAAGTGTCGGGATCACCGATAAACTCATCTTT | CALGEPDLRWGRSVGITDKLIF
TRDJ1 | NA | NA | TRDV1 | TGTGCTCTTGGGAGTCGTACCAGAAAGTACACCGATAAACTCATCTTT | CALGSRTRKYTDKLIF
TRDJ1 | TRDD3 | NA | TRDV1 | TGTGCTCTCGGCAATCGGGGATACGCATCCACCGATAAACTCATCTTT | CALGNRGYASTDKLIF
TRDJ1 | TRDD3 | many | TRDV2 | TGTGCCTGTGACTCCTTACTGGGGGGAGTCTCACGGCCGTCAATGAACACCGATAAACTCATCTTT | CACDSLLGGVSRPSMNTDKLIF
TRDJ1 | TRDD3 | NA | TRDV1 | TGTGCTCTTGGGGAAGCAATGTCGTTCCTACGGCGTCTGGGGGATTCTCCCCACACCGATAAACTCATCTTT | CALGEAMSFLRRLGDSPHTDKLIF
TRDJ1 | NA | medium-sized | TRDV2 | TGTGCCTGTGACCCGTACACCGATAAACTCATCTTT | CACDPYTDKLIF
TRDJ1 | NA | NA | TRDV1 | TGTGCTCTTGGGGGTTTCCCCGCCGTACTGGATAAACTCATCTTT | CALGGFPAVLDKLIF
TRDJ1 | TRDD3 | NA | TRDV1 | TGTGCTCTTGGGGGCGGGCCTTTTCTGGGGGTCACGGACGGTAAACTCATCTTT | CALGGGPFLGVTDGKLIF
TRDJ1 | TRDD3 | few | TRDV1 | TGTGCTCTTGGGGAACTCGGCTACCTTGGGGGATACAAGGGCCATAAACTCATCTTT | CALGELGYLGGYKGHKLIF
TRDJ1 | TRDD3 | NA | TRDV1 | TGTGCTCTTGGGGACTACCCCGGGGCCTGGGGGACATACACCGATAAACTCATCTTT | CALGDYPGAWGTYTDKLIF
TRDJ1 | TRDD3 | few | TRDV1 | TGTGCTCTTGGGGAACGCTGGGGGATACAAACAAAACTCATCTTT | CALGERWGIQTKLIF
TRDJ1 | NA | NA | TRDV1 | TGTGCTCTTGGGGAACTACCCGGGCAGGGTGCACCATACACCGATAAACTCATCTTT | CALGELPGQGAPYTDKLIF
TRDJ1 | NA | NA | TRDV1 | TGTGCTCTTGGGGAAGATTGGGTTACAGGCGGGAGGAAGCTCTACACCGATAAACTCATCTTT | CALGEDWVTGGRKLYTDKLIF
TRDJ1 | NA | NA | TRDV1 | TGTGCTCTTGGGGAACTAGTTGGAGGACTTGTGTTGGGGGCCTACACCGATAAACTCATCTTT | CALGELVGGLVLGAYTDKLIF
TRDJ1 | NA | few | TRDV1 | TGTGCTCTTGGGGACCACTCCGCTTCCTTAGTACTGGGGGATAAACTCATCTTT | CALGDHSASLVLGDKLIF
TRDJ1 | NA | few | TRDV1 | TGTGCTCTTGGGCTTTCTCTTCCGGCGCCAAAACTCATCTTT | CALGLSLPAPKLIF
TRDJ1 | TRDD3 | few | TRDV1 | TGTGCTCTTGGGGCGGATGCTAGGTCCCCTACTGGGGGATACCCCAACACCGATAAACTCATCTTT | CALGADARSPTGGYPNTDKLIF
TRDJ1 | TRDD3 | few | TRDV1 | TGTGCTCTTGGGGGATACCGGGGATACGCGCCAAACACCGATAAACTCATCTTT | CALGGYRGYAPNTDKLIF
TRDJ1 | TRDD3 | NA | TRDV1 | TGTGCTCTTGGGGAAAATAGGGGATACGGTTGGCTCATCTTT | CALGENRGYGWLIF